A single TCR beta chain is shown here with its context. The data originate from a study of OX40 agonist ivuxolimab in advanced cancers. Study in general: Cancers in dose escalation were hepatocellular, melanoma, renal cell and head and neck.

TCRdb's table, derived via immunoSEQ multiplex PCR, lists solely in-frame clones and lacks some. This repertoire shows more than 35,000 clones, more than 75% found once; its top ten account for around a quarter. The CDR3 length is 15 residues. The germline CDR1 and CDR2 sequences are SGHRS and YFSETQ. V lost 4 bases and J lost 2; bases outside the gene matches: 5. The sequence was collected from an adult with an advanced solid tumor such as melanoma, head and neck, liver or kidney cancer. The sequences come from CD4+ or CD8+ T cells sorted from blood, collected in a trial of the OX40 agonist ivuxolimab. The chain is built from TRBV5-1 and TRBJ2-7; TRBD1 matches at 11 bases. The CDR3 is CASSPGQGAAYEQYF. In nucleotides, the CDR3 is TGCGCCAGCAGCCCTGGACAGGGGGCCGCCTACGAGCAGTACTTC.